What follows is one T cell receptor beta chain and its context. Its specificity is not known. Generated by immunoSEQ multiplex PCR, the TCRdb table keeps only in-frame clones and is missing some. The sample holds about 4,700 clones, roughly 79% seen once. The data derive from a study of chemoradiotherapy in HPV16-positive cancers. Whole-study context: Candidate HPV-specific clones and shared TCR motifs came from a couple of HPV16-positive patients.

Repertoires were sampled repeatedly during chemoradiotherapy. The study's findings and limits: Non-HPV-specific T cells did not expand in tumors during treatment, whereas candidate HPV-specific clones and E7-related motifs did. The functional HPV-specific definition rests on just a couple of HPV16-positive patients.

The V gene's germline CDR1 is MNHEY and CDR2 SVGAGI. Trimming removed 0 bases at V and 6 bases at J, with 7 bases between. The CDR3 spans 13 residues. The sequence was obtained from a human donor with HPV-associated anogenital cancer. V usage is TRBV6-5 and J usage is TRBJ2-3, with D hard to call. The starting material was tumor tissue, obtained from a patient who underwent chemoradiotherapy. CDR3: CASSYSIQDTQYF. CDR3 nucleotides: TGTGCCAGCAGTTACTCGATCCAGGATACGCAGTATTTT.